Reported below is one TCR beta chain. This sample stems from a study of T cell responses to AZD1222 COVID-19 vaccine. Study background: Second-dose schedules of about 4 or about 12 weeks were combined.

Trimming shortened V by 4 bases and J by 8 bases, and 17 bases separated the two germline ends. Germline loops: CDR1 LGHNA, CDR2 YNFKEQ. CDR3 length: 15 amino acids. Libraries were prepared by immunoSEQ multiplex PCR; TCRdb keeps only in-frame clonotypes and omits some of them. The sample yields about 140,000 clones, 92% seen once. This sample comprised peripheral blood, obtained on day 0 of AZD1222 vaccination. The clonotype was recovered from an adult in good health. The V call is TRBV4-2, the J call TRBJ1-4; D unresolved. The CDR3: CASSPGSGNREKLFF. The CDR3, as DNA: TGTGCCAGCAGCCCGGGGTCCGGAAATCGGGAAAAACTGTTTTTT.